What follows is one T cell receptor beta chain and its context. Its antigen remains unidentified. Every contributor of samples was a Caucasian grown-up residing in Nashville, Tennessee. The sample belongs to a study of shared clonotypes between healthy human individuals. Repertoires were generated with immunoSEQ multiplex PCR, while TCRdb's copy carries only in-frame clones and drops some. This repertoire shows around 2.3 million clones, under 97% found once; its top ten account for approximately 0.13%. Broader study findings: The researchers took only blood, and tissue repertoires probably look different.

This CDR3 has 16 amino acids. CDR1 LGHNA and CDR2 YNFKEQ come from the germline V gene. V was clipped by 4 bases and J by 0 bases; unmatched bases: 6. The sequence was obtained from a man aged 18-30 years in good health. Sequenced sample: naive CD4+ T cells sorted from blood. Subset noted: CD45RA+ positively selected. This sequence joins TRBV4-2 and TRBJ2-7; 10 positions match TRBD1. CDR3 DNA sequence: TGTGCCAGCAGCCGAGATAGGACAGGGGGCTCCTACGAGCAGTACTTC. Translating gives CASSRDRTGGSYEQYF.